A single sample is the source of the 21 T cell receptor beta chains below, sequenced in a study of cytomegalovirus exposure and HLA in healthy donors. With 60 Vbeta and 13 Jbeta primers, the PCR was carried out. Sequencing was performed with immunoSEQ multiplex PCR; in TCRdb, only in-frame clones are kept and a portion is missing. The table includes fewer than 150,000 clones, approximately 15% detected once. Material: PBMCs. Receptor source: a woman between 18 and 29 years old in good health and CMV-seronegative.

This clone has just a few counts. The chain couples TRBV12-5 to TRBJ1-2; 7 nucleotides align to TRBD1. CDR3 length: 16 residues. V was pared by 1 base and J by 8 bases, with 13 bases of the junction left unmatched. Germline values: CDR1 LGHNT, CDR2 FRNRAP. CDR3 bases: TGTGCTAGTGGTTTGGCGACAGGGCAGGGGGTAGTCGGCTACACCTTC. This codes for CASGLATGQGVVGYTF.

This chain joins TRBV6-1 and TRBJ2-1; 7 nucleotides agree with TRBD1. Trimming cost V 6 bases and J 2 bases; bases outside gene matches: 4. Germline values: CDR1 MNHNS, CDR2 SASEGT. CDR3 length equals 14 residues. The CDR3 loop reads CASRDRSAYNEQFF. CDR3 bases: TGTGCCAGCAGGGACAGGTCCGCCTACAATGAGCAGTTCTTC.

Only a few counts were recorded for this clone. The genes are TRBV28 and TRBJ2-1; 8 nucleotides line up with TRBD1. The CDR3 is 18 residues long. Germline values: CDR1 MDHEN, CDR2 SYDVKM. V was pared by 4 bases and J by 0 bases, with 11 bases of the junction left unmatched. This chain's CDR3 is CASSSLTGTGYSYNEQFF. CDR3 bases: TGTGCCAGCAGTTCCCTGACCGGGACAGGTTACTCCTACAATGAGCAGTTCTTC. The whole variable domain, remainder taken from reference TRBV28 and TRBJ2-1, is DVKVTQSSRYLVKRTGEKVFLECVQDMDHENMFWYRQDPGLGLRLIYFSYDVKMKEKGDIPEGYSVSREKKERFSLILESASTNQTSMYLCASSSLTGTGYSYNEQFFGPGTRLTVL.

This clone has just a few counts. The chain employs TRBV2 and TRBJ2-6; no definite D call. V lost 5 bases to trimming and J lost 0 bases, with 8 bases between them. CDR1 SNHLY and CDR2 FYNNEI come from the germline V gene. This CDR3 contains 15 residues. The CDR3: CASSPGGSGANVLTF. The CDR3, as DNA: TGTGCCAGCAGTCCCGGCGGCTCTGGGGCCAACGTCCTGACTTTC.

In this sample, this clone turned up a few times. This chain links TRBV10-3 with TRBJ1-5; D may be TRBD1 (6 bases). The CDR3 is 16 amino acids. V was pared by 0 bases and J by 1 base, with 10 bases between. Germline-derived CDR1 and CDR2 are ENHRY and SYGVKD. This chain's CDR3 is CAISESWQGSNQPQHF. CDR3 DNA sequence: TGTGCCATCAGTGAGTCCTGGCAGGGGAGCAATCAGCCCCAGCATTTT.

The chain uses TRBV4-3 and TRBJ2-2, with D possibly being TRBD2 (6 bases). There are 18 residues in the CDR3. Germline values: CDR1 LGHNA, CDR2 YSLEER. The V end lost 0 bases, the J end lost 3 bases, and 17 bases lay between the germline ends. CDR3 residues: CASSQDDRPGDDTGELFF. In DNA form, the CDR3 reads TGCGCCAGCAGCCAAGATGATCGCCCGGGAGATGACACCGGGGAGCTGTTTTTT.

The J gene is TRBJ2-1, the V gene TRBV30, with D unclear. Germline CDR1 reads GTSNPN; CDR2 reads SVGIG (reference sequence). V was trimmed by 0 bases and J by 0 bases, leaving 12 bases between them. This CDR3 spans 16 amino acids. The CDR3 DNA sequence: TGTGCCTGGAGTGTACCCGCTAGTAGCTCCTACAATGAGCAGTTCTTC. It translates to CAWSVPASSSYNEQFF.

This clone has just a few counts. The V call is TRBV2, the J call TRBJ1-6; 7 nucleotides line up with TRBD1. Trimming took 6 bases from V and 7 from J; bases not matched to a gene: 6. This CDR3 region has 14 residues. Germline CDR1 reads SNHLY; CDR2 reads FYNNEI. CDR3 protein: CASSVGTENSPLHF. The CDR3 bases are TGTGCCAGCAGCGTCGGGACAGAGAATTCACCCCTCCACTTT.

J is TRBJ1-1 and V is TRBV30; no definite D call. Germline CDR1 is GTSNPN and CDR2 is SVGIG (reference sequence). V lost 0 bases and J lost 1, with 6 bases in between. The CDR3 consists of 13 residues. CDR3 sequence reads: CAWSVQQNTEAFF. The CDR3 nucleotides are TGTGCCTGGAGTGTACAGCAGAACACTGAAGCTTTCTTT.

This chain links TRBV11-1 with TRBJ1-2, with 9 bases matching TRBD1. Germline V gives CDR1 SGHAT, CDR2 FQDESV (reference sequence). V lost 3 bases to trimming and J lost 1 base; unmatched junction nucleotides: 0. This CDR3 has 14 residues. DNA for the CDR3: TGTGCCAGCAGCTTGGACAGGGGTAACTATGGCTACACCTTC. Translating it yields CASSLDRGNYGYTF.

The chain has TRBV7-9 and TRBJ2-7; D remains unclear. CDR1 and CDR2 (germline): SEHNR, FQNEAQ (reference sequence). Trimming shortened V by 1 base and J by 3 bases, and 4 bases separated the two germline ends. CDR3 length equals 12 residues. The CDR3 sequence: CASSLGVYEQYF. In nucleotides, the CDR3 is TGTGCCAGCAGCTTAGGAGTCTACGAGCAGTACTTC. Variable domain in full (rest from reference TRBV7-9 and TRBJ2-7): DTGVSQNPRHKITKRGQNVTFRCDPISEHNRLYWYRQTLGQGPEFLTYFQNEAQLEKSRLLSDRFSAERPKGSFSTLEIQRTEQGDSAMYLCASSLGVYEQYFGPGTRLTVT.

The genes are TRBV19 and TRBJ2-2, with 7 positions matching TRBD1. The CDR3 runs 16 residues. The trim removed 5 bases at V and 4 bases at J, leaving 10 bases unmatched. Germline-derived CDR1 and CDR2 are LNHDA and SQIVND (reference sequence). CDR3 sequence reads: CASSGSQGVGTGELFF. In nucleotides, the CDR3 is TGTGCCAGTAGTGGGTCCCAGGGGGTGGGCACCGGGGAGCTGTTTTTT.

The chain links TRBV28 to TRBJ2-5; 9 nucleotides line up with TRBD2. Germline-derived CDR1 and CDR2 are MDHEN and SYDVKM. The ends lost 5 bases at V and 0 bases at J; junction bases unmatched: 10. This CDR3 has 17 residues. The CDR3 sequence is CASSTLAGGPYQETQYF. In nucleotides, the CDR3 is TGTGCCAGCAGTACCTTGGCGGGGGGGCCGTACCAAGAGACCCAGTACTTC.

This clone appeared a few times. CDR3 residues: CASSLVASVNIQYF. DNA for the CDR3: TGTGCCAGCAGCTTAGTGGCTAGCGTAAACATTCAGTACTTC. The chain carries TRBV7-8 and TRBJ2-4; D is possibly TRBD2 (6 bases). Per germline, CDR1 SGHVS and CDR2 FQNEAQ. The V and J ends lost 1 base and 6 bases respectively, with 10 bases between them. This CDR3 spans 14 amino acids.

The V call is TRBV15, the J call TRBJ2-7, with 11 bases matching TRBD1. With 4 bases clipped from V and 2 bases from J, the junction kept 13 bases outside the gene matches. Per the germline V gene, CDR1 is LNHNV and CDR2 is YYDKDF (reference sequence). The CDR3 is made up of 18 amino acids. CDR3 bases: TGTGCCACCAGCAACAGTATAGAACCGGGACAGGGGGCCTACGAGCAGTACTTC. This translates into CATSNSIEPGQGAYEQYF.

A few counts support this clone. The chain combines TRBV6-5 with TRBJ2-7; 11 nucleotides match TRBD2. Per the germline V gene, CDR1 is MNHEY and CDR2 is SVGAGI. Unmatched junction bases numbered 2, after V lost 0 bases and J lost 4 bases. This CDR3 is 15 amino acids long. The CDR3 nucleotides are TGTGCCAGCAGTTACTCGGCTAGCGGGGGGTACGAGCAGTACTTC. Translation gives CASSYSASGGYEQYF.

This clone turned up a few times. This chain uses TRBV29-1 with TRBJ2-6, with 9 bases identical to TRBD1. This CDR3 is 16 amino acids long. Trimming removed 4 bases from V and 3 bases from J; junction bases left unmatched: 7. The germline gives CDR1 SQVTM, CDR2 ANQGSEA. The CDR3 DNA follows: TGCAGCGTTGTCAGGACAGGGGCAAGTGGGGCCAACGTCCTGACTTTC. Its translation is CSVVRTGASGANVLTF.

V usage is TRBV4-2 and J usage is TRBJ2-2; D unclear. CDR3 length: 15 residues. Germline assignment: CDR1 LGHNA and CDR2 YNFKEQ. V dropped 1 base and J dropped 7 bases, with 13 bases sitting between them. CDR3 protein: CASSQVGIAGGELFF. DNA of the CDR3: TGTGCCAGCAGCCAAGTTGGAATAGCCGGCGGGGAGCTGTTTTTT.

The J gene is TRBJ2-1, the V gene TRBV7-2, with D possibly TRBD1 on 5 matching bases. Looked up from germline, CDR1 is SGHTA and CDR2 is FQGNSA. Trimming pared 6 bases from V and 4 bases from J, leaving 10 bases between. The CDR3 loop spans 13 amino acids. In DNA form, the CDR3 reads TGTGCCAGCAGTCTCGACAGATACAATGAGCAGTTCTTC. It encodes CASSLDRYNEQFF.

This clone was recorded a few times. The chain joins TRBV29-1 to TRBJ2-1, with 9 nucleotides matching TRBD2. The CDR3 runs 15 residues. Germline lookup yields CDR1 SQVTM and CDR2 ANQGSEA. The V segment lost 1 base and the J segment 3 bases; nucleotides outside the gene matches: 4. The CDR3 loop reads CSVEGGLAGYNEQFF. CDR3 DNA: TGCAGCGTTGAAGGGGGACTAGCAGGCTACAATGAGCAGTTCTTC.

The CDR3: CSVEVGGGTEAFF. DNA of the CDR3: TGCAGCGTTGAAGTCGGCGGGGGCACTGAAGCTTTCTTT. The V call is TRBV29-1, the J call TRBJ1-1, with a possible D match to TRBD1 (5 bases). V gave up 1 base and J gave up 4 bases, with 10 bases separating them. CDR3 length equals 13 residues. Germline values: CDR1 SQVTM, CDR2 ANQGSEA.